This TCR beta chain emerged from a study of T cell repertoires in breast cancer. Study results and caveats: Partial tumor sampling and removing singletons may have missed real antitumor TCRs.

As concerns this clonotype: No antigen is known for it. Being one base from a much bigger clone, this may be a read error.

Paired alpha-beta TCRs of CD8+ T cells were analyzed by expanded emulsion RT-PCR. Blocking oligonucleotides added to a second nested PCR suppressed unpaired genes. One entry per CDR3 protein results from TCRdb running MiXCR on the emulsion pairing reads. Here the sample spans tens of thousands of distinct CDR3 sequences, 45% to 50% being singletons. Trimming removed 1 base at V and 10 bases at J, with 16 bases between. CDR3 length: 14 amino acids. Germline V gene data show CDR1 as SGHVS and CDR2 as FNYEAQ. Sample: CD8+ T cells. The TCR was taken from a pool of human donors with breast cancer or a healthy control (not recorded which). V gene TRBV7-6 combines with J gene TRBJ1-1; D uncertain. The CDR3: CASSLGETGVRAFF. Written as DNA, the CDR3 is TGTGCCAGCAGCTTAGGAGAGACTGGGGTGCGAGCTTTCTTT.